These 19 T cell receptor beta chains share one sample of origin, sequenced in a study of cytomegalovirus exposure and HLA in healthy donors. A multiplex PCR was run with 60 Vbeta primers and 13 Jbeta primers. This table comes from immunoSEQ multiplex PCR, and its TCRdb copy is limited to in-frame clones, with some not included. This table holds approximately 190,000 clones, approximately 78% found once. Sequences were obtained from PBMCs. Receptors were obtained from a woman between 50 and 59 years old in good health and CMV-seropositive.

This sequence joins TRBV5-4 and TRBJ1-2, with D maybe TRBD1 (6 bases). The CDR3 totals 16 residues. V was pared by 4 bases and J by 2 bases, with 18 bases between. Germline lookup yields CDR1 SGHNT and CDR2 YYREEE (reference sequence). In DNA form, the CDR3 reads TGTGCCAGCAGCATGGGAGGGGACAATGGGAACTATGGCTACACCTTC. It translates to CASSMGGDNGNYGYTF.

This chain uses TRBV7-2 with TRBJ2-5; D call uncertain. The CDR3 runs to 13 residues. Looked up from germline, CDR1 is SGHTA and CDR2 is FQGNSA. V lost 5 bases and J 3 bases, leaving 10 bases between the germline ends. The CDR3 bases are TGTGCCAGCAGCCCCCTCCGGGAAGAGACCCAGTACTTC. As protein: CASSPLREETQYF.

The chain has TRBV28 and TRBJ1-2; 8 bases fit TRBD1. The CDR3 length is 15 residues. From germline, CDR1 is MDHEN and CDR2 SYDVKM. The junction had 8 bases not matched to a gene; V was cut back by 5 bases and J by 3 bases. CDR3 residues: CASSPPTGGYYGYTF. The CDR3, as DNA: TGTGCCAGCAGTCCCCCCACAGGGGGTTACTATGGCTACACCTTC.

The rearrangement links TRBV7-8 to TRBJ1-2, with D possibly TRBD1 on 6 matching bases. The CDR3 is 15 amino acids. Germline CDR1 is SGHVS and CDR2 is FQNEAQ. Trimming left V 4 bases short and J 7 bases short, with 19 bases between. The CDR3 here is CASSSIRGSGAGYTF. The CDR3 DNA sequence: TGTGCCAGCAGCTCAATCAGGGGATCCGGAGCTGGCTACACCTTC.

The rearrangement links TRBV18 to TRBJ1-4; D gene uncertain. The V end lost 6 bases, the J end lost 0 bases, and 11 bases lay between the germline ends. CDR1 is KGHSH, CDR2 LQKENI, per germline. CDR3 length: 15 residues. This chain's CDR3 is CASSPYFATNEKLFF. The CDR3 nucleotides read TGTGCCAGCTCCCCGTATTTCGCAACTAATGAAAAACTGTTTTTT.

This clone appeared once. The J gene is TRBJ2-1, the V gene TRBV7-9; TRBD2 might be the D (6 bases). Germline V CDR1 and CDR2: SEHNR, FQNEAQ (reference sequence). This CDR3 has 14 residues. V was trimmed by 2 bases and J by 7 bases, leaving 12 bases between them. DNA of the CDR3: TGTGCCAGCAGCTTATCACCCGGGAGTAATGAGCAGTTCTTC. It specifies CASSLSPGSNEQFF. Looking up the rest from reference TRBV7-9 and TRBJ2-1 gives the full variable domain: DTGVSQNPRHKITKRGQNVTFRCDPISEHNRLYWYRQTLGQGPEFLTYFQNEAQLEKSRLLSDRFSAERPKGSFSTLEIQRTEQGDSAMYLCASSLSPGSNEQFFGPGTRLTVL.

The chain joins TRBV29-1 to TRBJ1-2; 8 nucleotides line up with TRBD1. The CDR3 consists of 13 residues. With V trimmed by 5 bases and J by 5 bases, 7 bases remained unmatched. The germline gives CDR1 SQVTM, CDR2 ANQGSEA. The CDR3 sequence is CSVQPGGPYGYTF. In nucleotides, the CDR3 is TGCAGCGTTCAACCAGGGGGCCCGTATGGCTACACCTTC.

CDR3 coding DNA: TGTGCCACCAGCCGACAGGGCTTCTACGAGCAGTACTTC. As protein: CATSRQGFYEQYF. The rearrangement uses TRBV15 and TRBJ2-7, with 7 nucleotides matching TRBD1. The V gene's germline CDR1 is LNHNV and CDR2 YYDKDF (reference sequence). The CDR3 is 13 amino acids. J was trimmed by 3 bases and V by 5 bases; bases with no gene match: 4. The whole variable domain, remainder taken from reference TRBV15 and TRBJ2-7, is DAMVIQNPRYQVTQFGKPVTLSCSQTLNHNVMYWYQQKSSQAPKLLFHYYDKDFNNEADTPDNFQSRRPNTSFCFLDIRSPGLGDTAMYLCATSRQGFYEQYFGPGTRLTVT.

This chain uses TRBV2 with TRBJ2-3, with 9 positions matching TRBD1. Losses at the gene ends were 6 bases for V and 5 bases for J; bases not matched to a gene: 3. This CDR3 comprises 13 residues. CDR1 is SNHLY, CDR2 FYNNEI, per germline. CDR3 region: CASSGDREDTQYF. The CDR3 DNA reads TGTGCCAGCAGCGGGGACAGGGAAGATACGCAGTATTTT.

V gene TRBV15 combines with J gene TRBJ2-3, with D maybe TRBD2 (5 bases). Germline V lookup: CDR1 LNHNV, CDR2 YYDKDF (reference sequence). With 0 bases removed from V and 2 bases from J, the gap between germline ends came to 9 bases. The CDR3 runs to 15 residues. CDR3 DNA sequence: TGTGCCACCAGCAGAGATGGGGAGAACACAGATACGCAGTATTTT. It encodes CATSRDGENTDTQYF.

V and J are TRBV5-1 and TRBJ2-4; possibly TRBD1 for D (6 bases). Germline CDR1 SGHRS, CDR2 YFSETQ. V was cut by 4 bases and J by 8 bases, with 16 bases left in between. The CDR3 is 14 amino acids. In nucleotides, the CDR3 is TGCGCCAGCAGCCAACAGGGACGTGGGGACATTCAGTACTTC. Protein sequence: CASSQQGRGDIQYF.

The chain employs TRBV5-1 and TRBJ2-7; 8 bases agree with TRBD1. Trimming cost V 4 bases and J 2 bases; bases outside gene matches: 11. The germline CDR1 and CDR2 sequences are SGHRS and YFSETQ. The CDR3 runs to 16 residues. DNA of the CDR3: TGCGCCAGCAGCCGCGCACAGGACAGGGCACCCTACGAGCAGTACTTC. This codes for CASSRAQDRAPYEQYF.

The genes are TRBV13 and TRBJ2-3, with 8 bases lining up with TRBD2. CDR3 length equals 16 residues. The V and J ends lost 3 bases and 2 bases, in that order; junction bases with no gene match: 7. Germline loops: CDR1 PRHDT, CDR2 FYEKMQ (reference sequence). The CDR3 here is CASSLERGTLTDTQYF. The CDR3 coding sequence is TGTGCCAGCAGCTTGGAGCGGGGGACTCTCACAGATACGCAGTATTTT.

This clone is a singleton in its sample. The J gene is TRBJ2-7, the V gene TRBV2; D is possibly TRBD1 (5 bases). This CDR3 contains 14 residues. CDR1 and CDR2 from the germline V gene are SNHLY and FYNNEI. Trimming took off 7 bases at V and 0 bases at J, with 13 bases between the two ends. The CDR3 spells CASNLPTDSYEQYF. The CDR3 coding sequence is TGTGCCAGCAACCTACCGACAGACTCCTACGAGCAGTACTTC.

The chain employs TRBV28 and TRBJ1-1, with 7 bases aligning to TRBD1. This CDR3 is 14 amino acids long. From germline, CDR1 is MDHEN and CDR2 SYDVKM. V gave up 5 bases and J gave up 10 bases; unmatched junction bases: 13. CDR3 sequence reads: CASSPGTVQRSAFF. CDR3 sequence (DNA): TGTGCCAGCAGTCCAGGGACAGTCCAGAGGTCAGCTTTCTTT.

The chain couples TRBV28 to TRBJ2-3, with 7 bases lining up with TRBD1. This CDR3 contains 14 residues. Germline CDR1 reads MDHEN; CDR2 reads SYDVKM. V lost 5 bases and J lost 6; bases outside the gene matches: 8. The CDR3 here is CASSHRTGQDTQYF. The CDR3 DNA reads TGTGCCAGCAGTCACCGGACGGGACAGGATACGCAGTATTTT. Drawing the rest from reference TRBV28 and TRBJ2-3, the complete variable domain is DVKVTQSSRYLVKRTGEKVFLECVQDMDHENMFWYRQDPGLGLRLIYFSYDVKMKEKGDIPEGYSVSREKKERFSLILESASTNQTSMYLCASSHRTGQDTQYFGPGTRLTVL.

V is TRBV5-1 and J is TRBJ1-5; D not resolved. This CDR3 comprises 14 residues. Trimming left V 0 bases short and J 4 bases short, with 8 bases between. CDR1 is SGHRS and CDR2 is YFSETQ in the germline V gene. The CDR3 DNA reads TGCGCCAGCAGCTTGGACGCGGGGAATCAGCCCCAGCATTTT. Translated, it gives CASSLDAGNQPQHF.

CDR3 coding DNA: TGTGCCAGCAGTTTCCCCGGGACAGGGGCCAATGAGCAGTTCTTC. It translates to CASSFPGTGANEQFF. The chain is built from TRBV27 and TRBJ2-1, with 10 bases identical to TRBD1. The V gene's germline CDR1 is MNHEY and CDR2 SMNVEV (reference sequence). The CDR3 covers 15 residues. V shed 3 bases and J 6 bases; nucleotides not matched to a gene: 5.

Notes on this clone: The germline gene is not matched at one end of the junction; a read error may be the cause. The CDR3 DNA reads TGTTCCAGCAGCTTTCAGGGGATAGCAGATACGCAGTATTTT. Translated, it gives CSSSFQGIADTQYF. The chain joins TRBV7-9 to TRBJ2-3, with a possible D match to TRBD1 (6 bases). The CDR3 runs 14 residues. Germline assignment: CDR1 SEHNR and CDR2 FQNEAQ (reference sequence).